This T cell receptor beta chain was found in a study of shared clonotypes between healthy human individuals. Notes on the study in general: Shared clonotypes across all four donors exceeded non-shared ones in generation probability.

Naive-designated CD8 cells lacked CD45RO, were positively enriched for CCR7, and omitted terminally differentiated effector memory CD45RA+ cells. In the case of this clone: Antigen specificity is unknown.

CDR1 and CDR2 (germline): MNHNS, SASEGT. The CDR3 loop spans 17 amino acids. Trimming removed 2 bases at V and 4 bases at J, with 20 bases between. Clones were sequenced by immunoSEQ multiplex PCR, and TCRdb holds only the in-frame ones, with some missing. The repertoire holds about 1,900,000 clones, with approximately 94% as singletons. The chain couples TRBV6-1 to TRBJ2-5; D not resolved. The sample was naive CD8+ T cells sorted from blood. The sequence came from a young man in good health. Here the CDR3 reads CASSELRRPVPTETQYF. The DNA of the CDR3 is TGTGCCAGCAGTGAACTACGCCGGCCGGTCCCCACAGAGACCCAGTACTTC.